Below, 17 T cell receptor beta chains from the same sample are listed, as sequenced in a study of T-cell memory formation after mild COVID-19. TCRdb fed the 5' RACE reads into MiXCR, producing one record per CDR3 protein. This sample has some 100,000 distinct CDR3 sequences, with around 10% found just once. Sequencing was performed on PBMCs or a T cell subset sorted from them (not recorded which). These receptors were taken from a man in his late teens or twenties who had mild COVID-19 (a few samples of this study predate the infection). Cell type and time point are not known.

This clonotype was observed a handful of times. The chain links TRBV12-3 or TRBV12-4 to TRBJ1-2; D gene ambiguous. The V and J ends lost 5 bases and 6 bases respectively, with 10 bases between them. This CDR3 has 12 residues. CDR3 sequence: CASSQDLNGYTF. CDR3 nucleotides: TGTGCCAGCAGTCAAGACCTAAATGGCTACACCTTC.

Many counts were recorded for this clonotype. A junction end diverges from the germline sequence, so it may reflect a read error. The V call is TRBV13, the J call TRBJ2-1, with a tentative D call TRBD1 (6 bases). CDR1 and CDR2 from the germline V gene are PRHDT and FYEKMQ (reference sequence). The CDR3 extends over 9 amino acids. The CDR3 reads CASRIRGGF. In nucleotides, the CDR3 is TGTGCCAGCAGAATCAGAGGGGGTTTC.

This rearrangement joins TRBV27 to TRBJ1-2; a weak D match, TRBD1 (6 bases). The germline CDR1 and CDR2 sequences are MNHEY and SMNVEV (reference sequence). V was clipped by 4 bases and J by 4 bases, with 10 bases between them. The CDR3 runs 13 residues. The CDR3: CASSWEGGYGYTF. The CDR3 DNA reads TGTGCCAGCAGTTGGGAAGGGGGCTATGGCTACACCTTC.

The rearrangement links TRBV7-9 to TRBJ1-1; 9 bases agree with TRBD1. This CDR3 comprises 14 residues. Germline CDR1 SEHNR, CDR2 FQNEAQ (reference sequence). Trimming took 5 bases from V and 4 from J; bases not matched to a gene: 5. Here the CDR3 DNA reads TGTGCCAGCAGCCCCGGGACAGGGCTCACTGAAGCTTTCTTT. Translating gives CASSPGTGLTEAFF.

This clonotype was picked up a small number of times. The rearrangement links TRBV7-2 to TRBJ1-5; D remains unclear. V dropped 2 bases and J dropped 4 bases, with 6 bases sitting between them. The CDR3 is 13 amino acids. The germline V gene encodes CDR1 SGHTA and CDR2 FQGNSA. DNA for the CDR3: TGTGCCAGCAGCTTATGGGAAAATCAGCCCCAGCATTTT. This codes for CASSLWENQPQHF.

Only a few counts were recorded for this clonotype. The chain employs TRBV4-1 and TRBJ2-7; D is uncertain. The CDR3 has 16 residues. V shed 1 base and J shed 1 base, with 14 bases lying between them. Germline V gene lookup returns CDR1 MGHRA and CDR2 YSYEKL. CDR3 DNA: TGCGCCAGCAGCCAAGCTTCGGCTAGACCATCCTACGAGCAGTACTTC. Its protein is CASSQASARPSYEQYF.

This clonotype was recorded a few times. The chain links TRBV4-1 to TRBJ2-5, with D perhaps assigned TRBD1 or TRBD2 (6 bases each). There are 15 residues in the CDR3. Germline CDR1 and CDR2: MGHRA and YSYEKL. V lost 4 bases and J lost 0, with 12 bases in between. The CDR3 reads CASSPRRGDQETQYF. The CDR3 DNA sequence: TGCGCCAGCAGCCCCCGAAGGGGGGACCAAGAGACCCAGTACTTC.

Only a few counts were recorded for this clonotype. The chain couples TRBV7-2 to TRBJ2-5, with D maybe TRBD1 (6 bases). There are 14 residues in the CDR3. V shed 4 bases and J shed 5 bases, with 14 bases lying between them. CDR1 and CDR2 (germline): SGHTA, FQGNSA. CDR3 sequence reads: CASSYTGLGETQYF. CDR3 in DNA: TGTGCCAGCAGCTACACAGGGTTGGGGGAGACCCAGTACTTC.

The chain's CDR3 is CASSWDKHRQPQHF. The CDR3 DNA follows: TGTGCCAGCAGTTGGGACAAACATCGGCAGCCCCAGCATTTT. The genes are TRBV12-3 or TRBV12-4 and TRBJ1-5, with D perhaps matching TRBD1 (6 bases). Deletions cut 4 bases from V and 7 bases from J, with 14 bases between. This CDR3 comprises 14 residues.

This clonotype was observed a handful of times. The chain is built from TRBV20-1 and TRBJ1-1; D is possibly TRBD1 (5 bases). V was cut by 0 bases and J by 4 bases, with 12 bases left in between. This CDR3 has 14 amino acids. Looked up from germline, CDR1 is DFQATT and CDR2 is SNEGSKA (reference sequence). The CDR3 spells CSAREVGTPTEAFF. The CDR3 coding sequence is TGCAGTGCTAGAGAGGTGGGGACGCCCACTGAAGCTTTCTTT.

The chain uses TRBV6-5 and TRBJ1-1; a weak D match, TRBD1 (5 bases). Trimming removed 0 bases at V and 1 base at J, with 6 bases between. Germline values: CDR1 MNHEY, CDR2 SVGAGI. There are 14 residues in the CDR3. CDR3 coding DNA: TGTGCCAGCAGTTACTCTGGGGGGAACACTGAAGCTTTCTTT. Amino acid sequence: CASSYSGGNTEAFF.

This clonotype was seen more than once but under ten times. This rearrangement joins TRBV27 to TRBJ2-5; tentative D call: TRBD2 (5 bases). This CDR3 is 15 amino acids long. Trimming pared 4 bases from V and 7 bases from J, leaving 19 bases between. The germline gives CDR1 MNHEY, CDR2 SMNVEV (reference sequence). The CDR3 region has the DNA TGTGCCAGCAGTTCCATACTAGGACGGTTAGTGACCCAGTACTTC. Translating it yields CASSSILGRLVTQYF.

This clonotype was observed at least ten times. The V gene is TRBV20-1, the J gene TRBJ2-7; D is perhaps TRBD2 (5 bases). Germline lookup yields CDR1 DFQATT and CDR2 SNEGSKA (reference sequence). CDR3 length: 16 amino acids. Trimming stripped 5 bases from V and 2 bases from J, with 22 bases between. This chain's CDR3 is CSAGVVWTGVPYEQYF. The CDR3 DNA sequence: TGCAGTGCTGGGGTGGTGTGGACCGGGGTCCCCTACGAGCAGTACTTC.

This chain joins TRBV7-9 and TRBJ2-7, with 8 bases identical to TRBD1. With V trimmed by 5 bases and J by 3 bases, 6 bases remained unmatched. CDR1 SEHNR and CDR2 FQNEAQ come from the germline V gene (reference sequence). The CDR3 sequence is 14 residues long. CDR3 sequence reads: CASSRTGIGYEQYF. The CDR3 DNA is TGTGCCAGCAGCCGGACAGGGATAGGCTACGAGCAGTACTTC.

This clonotype showed up many times. The rearrangement links TRBV7-9 to TRBJ2-2, with unresolved D. Germline assignment: CDR1 SEHNR and CDR2 FQNEAQ (reference sequence). The CDR3 spans 17 residues. V was pared by 1 base and J by 4 bases, with 16 bases between. Written as DNA, the CDR3 is TGTGCCAGCAGCTTAGGACTTGAGGTTCTTACCACCGGGGAGCTGTTTTTT. It is translated as CASSLGLEVLTTGELFF.

This clonotype was recorded at least ten times. The rearrangement uses TRBV5-1 and TRBJ2-7; D is undetermined. V shed 0 bases and J shed 0 bases, with 7 bases lying between them. The CDR3 sequence is 14 residues long. CDR1 SGHRS and CDR2 YFSETQ come from the germline V gene. CDR3 bases: TGCGCCAGCAGCTTGGGGATTAGCTCCTACGAGCAGTACTTC. It translates to CASSLGISSYEQYF. The whole variable domain, remainder taken from reference TRBV5-1 and TRBJ2-7, is KAGVTQTPRYLIKTRGQQVTLSCSPISGHRSVSWYQQTPGQGLQFLFEYFSETQRNKGNFPGRFSGRQFSNSRSEMNVSTLELGDSALYLCASSLGISSYEQYFGPGTRLTVT.

There are a few counts of this clonotype. This chain links TRBV12-5 with TRBJ1-2; D is perhaps TRBD1 (6 bases). The CDR3 runs 15 residues. V lost 3 bases, J lost 0 bases, and 11 bases lay in between. The germline CDR1 and CDR2 sequences are LGHNT and FRNRAP. In nucleotides, the CDR3 is TGTGCTAGTGGTTTAACTACAGGGTCTAACTATGGCTACACCTTC. Translated, it gives CASGLTTGSNYGYTF.